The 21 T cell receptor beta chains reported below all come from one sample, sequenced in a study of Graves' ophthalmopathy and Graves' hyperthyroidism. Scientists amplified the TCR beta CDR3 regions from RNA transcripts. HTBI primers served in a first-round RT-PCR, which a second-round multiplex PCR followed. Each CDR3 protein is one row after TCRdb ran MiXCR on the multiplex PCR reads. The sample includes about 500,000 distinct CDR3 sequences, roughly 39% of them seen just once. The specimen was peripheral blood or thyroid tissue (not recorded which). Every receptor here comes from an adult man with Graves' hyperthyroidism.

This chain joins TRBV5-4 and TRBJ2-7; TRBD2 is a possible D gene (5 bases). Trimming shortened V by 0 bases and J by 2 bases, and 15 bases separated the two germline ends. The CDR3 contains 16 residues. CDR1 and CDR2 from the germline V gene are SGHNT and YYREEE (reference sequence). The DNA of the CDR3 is TGTGCCAGCAGCTTGGAGGGCAGGAGGTCTACCTACGAGCAGTACTTC. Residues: CASSLEGRRSTYEQYF.

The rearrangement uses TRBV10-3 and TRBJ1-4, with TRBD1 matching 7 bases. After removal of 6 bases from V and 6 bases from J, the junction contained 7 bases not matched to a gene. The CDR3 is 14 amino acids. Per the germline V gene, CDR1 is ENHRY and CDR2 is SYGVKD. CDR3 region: CAIRAGTGDEKLFF. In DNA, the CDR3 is TGTGCCATCAGAGCCGGAACAGGGGATGAAAAACTGTTTTTT.

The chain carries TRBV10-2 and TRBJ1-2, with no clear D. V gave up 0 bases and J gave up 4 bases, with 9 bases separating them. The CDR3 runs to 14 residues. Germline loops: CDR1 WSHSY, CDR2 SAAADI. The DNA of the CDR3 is TGCGCCAGCAGTGAGTCTCTGCCGACCTATGGCTACACCTTC. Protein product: CASSESLPTYGYTF.

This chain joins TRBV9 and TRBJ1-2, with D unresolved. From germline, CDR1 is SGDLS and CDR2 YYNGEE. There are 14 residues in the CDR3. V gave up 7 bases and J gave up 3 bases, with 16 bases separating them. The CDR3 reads CASGLNRADYGYTF. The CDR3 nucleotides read TGTGCCAGCGGCCTAAACCGGGCTGACTATGGCTACACCTTC.

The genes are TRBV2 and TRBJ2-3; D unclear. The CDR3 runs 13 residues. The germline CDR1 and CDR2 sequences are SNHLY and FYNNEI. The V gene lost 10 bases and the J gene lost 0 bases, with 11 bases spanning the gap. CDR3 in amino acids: CANQQTSTDTQYF. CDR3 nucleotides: TGTGCCAACCAGCAGACTAGCACAGATACGCAGTATTTT. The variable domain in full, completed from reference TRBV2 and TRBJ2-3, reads EPEVTQTPSHQVTQMGQEVILRCVPISNHLYFYWYRQILGQKVEFLVSFYNNEISEKSEIFDDQFSVERPDGSNFTLKIRSTKLEDSAMYFCANQQTSTDTQYFGPGTRLTVL.

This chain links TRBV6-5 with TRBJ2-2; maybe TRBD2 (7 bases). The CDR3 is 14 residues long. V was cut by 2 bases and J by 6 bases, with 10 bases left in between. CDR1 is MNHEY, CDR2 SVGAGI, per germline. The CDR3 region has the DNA TGTGCCAGCAGTTACGGGGAGGGGGCCGGGGAGCTGTTTTTT. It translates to CASSYGEGAGELFF.

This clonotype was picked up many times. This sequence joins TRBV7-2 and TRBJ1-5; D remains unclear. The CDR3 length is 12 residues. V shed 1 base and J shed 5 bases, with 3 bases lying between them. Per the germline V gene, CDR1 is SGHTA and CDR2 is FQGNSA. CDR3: CASSLDDQPQHF. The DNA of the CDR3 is TGTGCCAGCAGCTTAGACGATCAGCCCCAGCATTTT.

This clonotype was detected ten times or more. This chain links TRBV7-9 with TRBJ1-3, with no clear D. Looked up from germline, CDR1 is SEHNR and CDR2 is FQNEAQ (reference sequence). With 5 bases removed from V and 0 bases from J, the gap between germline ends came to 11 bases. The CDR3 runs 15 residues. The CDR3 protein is CASSPGISSGNTIYF. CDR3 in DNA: TGTGCCAGCAGCCCTGGAATAAGCTCTGGAAACACCATATATTTT.

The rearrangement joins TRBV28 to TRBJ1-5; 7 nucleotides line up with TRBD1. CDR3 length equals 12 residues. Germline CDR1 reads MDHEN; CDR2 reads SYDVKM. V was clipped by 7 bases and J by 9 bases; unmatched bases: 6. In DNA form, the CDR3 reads TGTGCCAGCACGACAGGGAGAAGGCCCCAGCATTTT. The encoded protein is CASTTGRRPQHF.

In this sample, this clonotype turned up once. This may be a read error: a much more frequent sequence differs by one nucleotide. The CDR3 sequence: CASSQDFIRTGGSYERYF. CDR3 nucleotides: TGTGCCAGCAGCCAAGACTTCATTCGGACAGGGGGATCCTACGAGCGGTACTTC. The V and J genes are TRBV7-9 and TRBJ2-7; 10 bases are shared with TRBD1. The CDR3 loop spans 18 amino acids. Germline CDR1 reads SEHNR; CDR2 reads FQNEAQ (reference sequence).

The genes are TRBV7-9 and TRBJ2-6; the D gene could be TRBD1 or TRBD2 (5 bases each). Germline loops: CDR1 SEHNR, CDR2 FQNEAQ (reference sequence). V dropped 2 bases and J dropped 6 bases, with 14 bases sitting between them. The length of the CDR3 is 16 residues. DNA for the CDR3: TGTGCCAGCAGCTTAAGTGGGACGGACAAGGCCAACGTCCTGACTTTC. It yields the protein CASSLSGTDKANVLTF.

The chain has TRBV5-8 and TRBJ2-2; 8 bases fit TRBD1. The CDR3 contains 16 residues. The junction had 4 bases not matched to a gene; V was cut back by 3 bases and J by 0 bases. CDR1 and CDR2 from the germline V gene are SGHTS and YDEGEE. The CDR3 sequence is CASSSPQGANTGELFF. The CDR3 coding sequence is TGTGCCAGCAGCTCGCCACAGGGGGCGAACACCGGGGAGCTGTTTTTT.

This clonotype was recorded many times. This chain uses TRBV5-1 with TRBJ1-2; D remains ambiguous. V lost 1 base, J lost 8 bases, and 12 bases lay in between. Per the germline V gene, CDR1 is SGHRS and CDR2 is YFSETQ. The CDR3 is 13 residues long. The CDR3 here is CASSLTRNGGYTF. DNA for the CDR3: TGCGCCAGCAGCTTGACGCGCAATGGGGGCTACACCTTC.

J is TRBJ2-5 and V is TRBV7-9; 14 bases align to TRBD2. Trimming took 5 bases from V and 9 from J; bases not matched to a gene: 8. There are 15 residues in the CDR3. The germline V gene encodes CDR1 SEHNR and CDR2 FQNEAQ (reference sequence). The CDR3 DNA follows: TGTGCCAGCAGCCCGACGACTAGCGGGGGGGGGGCCCAGTACTTC. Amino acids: CASSPTTSGGGAQYF. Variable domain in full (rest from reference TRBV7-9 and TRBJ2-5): DTGVSQNPRHKITKRGQNVTFRCDPISEHNRLYWYRQTLGQGPEFLTYFQNEAQLEKSRLLSDRFSAERPKGSFSTLEIQRTEQGDSAMYLCASSPTTSGGGAQYFGPGTRLLVL.

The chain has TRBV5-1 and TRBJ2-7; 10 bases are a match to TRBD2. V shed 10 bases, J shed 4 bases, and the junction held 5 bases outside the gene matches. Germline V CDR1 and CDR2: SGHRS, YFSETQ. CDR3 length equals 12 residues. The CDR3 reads CAGSGRAYEQYF. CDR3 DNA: TGCGCCGGGAGCGGGAGGGCGTACGAGCAGTACTTC.

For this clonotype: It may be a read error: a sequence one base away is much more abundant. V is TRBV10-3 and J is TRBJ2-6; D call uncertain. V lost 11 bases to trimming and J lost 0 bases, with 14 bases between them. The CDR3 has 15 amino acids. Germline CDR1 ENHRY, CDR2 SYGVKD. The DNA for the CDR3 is TGTGCCGGCCTGGACCTTCCCTCTGGGGCCAACGTCCTGACTTTC. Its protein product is CAGLDLPSGANVLTF.

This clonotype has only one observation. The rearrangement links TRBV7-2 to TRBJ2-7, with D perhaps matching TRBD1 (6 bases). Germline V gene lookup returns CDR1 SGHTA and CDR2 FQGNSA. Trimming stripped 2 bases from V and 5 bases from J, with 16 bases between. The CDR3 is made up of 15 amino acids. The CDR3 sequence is CASSLLPPAGDEQYF. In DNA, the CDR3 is TGTGCCAGCAGCTTACTCCCGCCGGCAGGGGACGAGCAGTACTTC.

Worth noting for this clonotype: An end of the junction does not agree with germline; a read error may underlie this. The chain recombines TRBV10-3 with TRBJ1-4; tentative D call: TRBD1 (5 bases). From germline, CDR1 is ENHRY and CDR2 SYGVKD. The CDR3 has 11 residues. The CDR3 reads CAISESGGATF. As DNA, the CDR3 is TGTGCCATCAGTGAGTCAGGAGGGGCTACCTTT.

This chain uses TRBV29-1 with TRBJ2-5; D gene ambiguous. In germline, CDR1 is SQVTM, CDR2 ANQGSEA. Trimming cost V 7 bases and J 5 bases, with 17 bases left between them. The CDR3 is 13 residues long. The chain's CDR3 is CSASSPPYETQYF. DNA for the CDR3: TGCAGCGCCAGCTCACCACCTTACGAGACCCAGTACTTC.

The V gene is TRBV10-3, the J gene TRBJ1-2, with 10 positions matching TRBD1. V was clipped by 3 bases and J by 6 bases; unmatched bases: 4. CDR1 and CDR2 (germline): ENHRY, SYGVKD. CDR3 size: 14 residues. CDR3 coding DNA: TGTGCCATCAGTGAAGGGACAGGGGTAGATGGCTACACCTTC. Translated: CAISEGTGVDGYTF.

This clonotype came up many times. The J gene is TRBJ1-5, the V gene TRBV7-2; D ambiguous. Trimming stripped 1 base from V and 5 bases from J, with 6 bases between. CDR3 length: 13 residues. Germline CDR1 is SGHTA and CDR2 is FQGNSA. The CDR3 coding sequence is TGTGCCAGCAGCTTAGAAAGATATCAGCCCCAGCATTTT. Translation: CASSLERYQPQHF.